These 21 T cell receptor beta chains originate from one sample sequenced in a study of vaccination and CD4 T cells after COVID-19. Documented treatment: approximately nine-day PBMC culture with coronavirus spike peptide pools or control peptides (ViraFEST assay). The Oncomine TCR Beta short-read assay was what sequenced the DNA obtained from cultured CD4+ T cells. Each CDR3 protein gets one entry after TCRdb re-called the PCR reads with MiXCR. The data contain about 20,000 distinct CDR3 sequences, around 52% of them seen just once; the ten biggest clones take up around 16%. Their antigens remain unidentified. The sequenced sample consisted of CD4+ T cells from blood, cultured in vitro. Receptors originate from a human donor who had recovered from COVID-19.

The chain couples TRBV7-9 to TRBJ2-7; D gene ambiguous. Germline lookup yields CDR1 SEHNR and CDR2 FQNEAQ (reference sequence). CDR3 length equals 13 residues. The germline V and J ends were trimmed by 3 bases and 3 bases, with 9 bases remaining between them. For the CDR3, the DNA is TGTGCCAGCAGCTTTATGGATCGCTACGAGCAGTACTTC. It yields the protein CASSFMDRYEQYF.

This clonotype was counted a few times. The CDR3 region is CASSLEVWGADGELFF. The CDR3 DNA is TGTGCCAGCAGCTTAGAGGTTTGGGGGGCTGACGGGGAGCTGTTTTTT. The chain uses TRBV7-8 and TRBJ2-2; possibly TRBD1 or TRBD2 for D (6 bases each). V lost 1 base to trimming and J lost 7 bases, with 16 bases between them. Germline CDR1 is SGHVS and CDR2 is FQNEAQ. The CDR3 has 16 residues. Full variable domain (missing parts from reference TRBV7-8 and TRBJ2-2): GAGVSQSPRYKVAKRGQDVALRCDPISGHVSLFWYQQALGQGPEFLTYFQNEAQLDKSGLPSDRFFAERPEGSVSTLKIQRTQQEDSAVYLCASSLEVWGADGELFFGEGSRLTVL.

This CDR3 is CASSLGLKGGVYGYTF. The CDR3 DNA sequence: TGTGCCAGCAGCTTAGGTCTTAAAGGGGGCGTCTATGGCTACACCTTC. The genes are TRBV11-2 and TRBJ1-2, with TRBD1 identical over 7 bases. Germline values: CDR1 SGHAT, CDR2 FQNNGV. The CDR3 totals 16 residues. Trimming at V came to 1 base and at J to 4 bases, leaving 9 bases not matched to a gene.

The chain has TRBV2 and TRBJ1-1; a possible D gene is TRBD1 (5 bases). CDR1 and CDR2 from the germline V gene are SNHLY and FYNNEI. V shed 7 bases and J shed 0 bases, with 12 bases lying between them. The CDR3 has 14 residues. CDR3 coding DNA: TGTGCCAGCAACCGGGACGGTATGAACACTGAAGCTTTCTTT. Translated, it gives CASNRDGMNTEAFF.

The chain joins TRBV28 to TRBJ2-7, with TRBD1 matching 7 bases. The CDR3 has 14 amino acids. Germline V gene data show CDR1 as MDHEN and CDR2 as SYDVKM. The ends lost 5 bases at V and 3 bases at J; junction bases unmatched: 7. The CDR3 DNA reads as TGTGCCAGCAGTCCACCCGGGACAGTCTACGAGCAGTACTTC. It codes for CASSPPGTVYEQYF.

CDR3 DNA sequence: TGTGCCAGCAGCCAGGGACCAATGGGGTCACCCCTCCACTTT. Protein: CASSQGPMGSPLHF. This rearrangement joins TRBV7-9 to TRBJ1-6, with D possibly matching TRBD1 (5 bases). The CDR3 spans 14 residues. Trimming removed 5 bases from V and 10 bases from J, with 15 bases in between. Germline V gene lookup returns CDR1 SEHNR and CDR2 FQNEAQ (reference sequence).

The gene calls are TRBV20-1 and TRBJ2-1, with 15 bases identical to TRBD2. The junction had 1 base not matched to a gene; V was cut back by 3 bases and J by 4 bases. CDR1 is DFQATT and CDR2 is SNEGSKA in the germline V gene (reference sequence). This CDR3 has 15 amino acids. CDR3 in DNA: TGCAGTGCTAGCGGGACTAGCGGGAGGTACAATGAGCAGTTCTTC. The encoded protein is CSASGTSGRYNEQFF.

This clonotype was counted between two and nine times. The rearrangement uses TRBV2 and TRBJ1-5; D is unclear. The germline V and J ends were trimmed by 4 bases and 7 bases, with 11 bases remaining between them. CDR1 and CDR2 (germline): SNHLY, FYNNEI. The CDR3 covers 13 residues. DNA for the CDR3: TGTGCCAGCAGTGTTTACATGACACAGCCCCAGCATTTT. Protein sequence: CASSVYMTQPQHF.

The V gene is TRBV18, the J gene TRBJ1-5; 9 bases map to TRBD1. The J segment lost 4 bases and the V segment lost 6 bases, leaving 4 bases of the junction unmatched. CDR3 length equals 14 residues. From germline, CDR1 is KGHSH and CDR2 LQKENI. The CDR3 loop reads CASSPGQGNQPQHF. CDR3 coding DNA: TGTGCCAGCTCCCCCGGACAGGGGAATCAGCCCCAGCATTTT.

For this clonotype: Sequence at one end of the junction differs from germline and may be a read error. The chain uses TRBV7-3 and TRBJ1-2; D unclear. Germline V gene data show CDR1 as SGHTA and CDR2 as FQGTGA. This CDR3 contains 14 residues. CDR3 sequence reads: CASSLTGRLDGYTF. Here the CDR3 DNA reads TGTGCCAGCAGCTTAACGGGCAGATTGGATGGTTACACCTTC.

This clonotype was seen only a few times. V is TRBV20-1 and J is TRBJ1-4; 8 nucleotides agree with TRBD1. Unmatched junction bases numbered 11, after V lost 4 bases and J lost 7 bases. Germline-derived CDR1 and CDR2 are DFQATT and SNEGSKA (reference sequence). This CDR3 has 15 amino acids. This CDR3 is CSAKPATGAVEKLFF. The CDR3 DNA sequence: TGCAGTGCTAAGCCGGCGACAGGGGCGGTTGAAAAACTGTTTTTT.

This chain uses TRBV7-3 with TRBJ2-2; 9 nucleotides line up with TRBD2. Unmatched junction bases numbered 4, after V lost 3 bases and J lost 5 bases. The CDR3 is 15 residues long. In germline, CDR1 is SGHTA, CDR2 FQGTGA. This CDR3 is CASSFGGGGTGELFF. The CDR3 DNA is TGTGCCAGCAGCTTCGGCGGGGGGGGAACCGGGGAGCTGTTTTTT.

This clonotype was observed a handful of times. This chain joins TRBV23-1 and TRBJ1-5; 8 nucleotides line up with TRBD1. TRBV23-1 is labeled an ORF, and its function is uncertain. The CDR3 has 17 amino acids. Trimming at V came to 11 bases and at J to 1 base, leaving 16 bases not matched to a gene. CDR3 nucleotides: TGCGCCCACAGGAGGGGTAGGACAGGGAAAAGCAATCAGCCCCAGCATTTT. Amino acids: CAHRRGRTGKSNQPQHF.

This CDR3 reads CASNKQGAIGSPLHF. The DNA for the CDR3 is TGTGCCAGCAACAAACAGGGGGCGATTGGTTCACCCCTCCACTTT. The chain couples TRBV28 to TRBJ1-6; 9 positions agree with TRBD1. Germline V gene data show CDR1 as MDHEN and CDR2 as SYDVKM. The ends lost 7 bases at V and 9 bases at J; junction bases unmatched: 10. The CDR3 sequence is 15 residues long.

Only a few counts were recorded for this clonotype. CDR3 DNA: TGTGCCAGCAGTGAAGGTGTCCCGAACACTGAAGCTTTCTTT. Amino acids: CASSEGVPNTEAFF. This chain links TRBV2 with TRBJ1-1, with D hard to call. V lost 1 base and J 1 base, leaving 7 bases between the germline ends. The CDR3 totals 14 residues. Germline V gene lookup returns CDR1 SNHLY and CDR2 FYNNEI.

This chain joins TRBV5-4 and TRBJ2-5, with 8 nucleotides matching TRBD2. Per germline, CDR1 SGHNT and CDR2 YYREEE (reference sequence). The V segment lost 2 bases and the J segment 0 bases; nucleotides outside the gene matches: 6. This CDR3 has 16 amino acids. The CDR3 nucleotides are TGTGCCAGCAGCTTTGGCAGCGGGGGCCACCAAGAGACCCAGTACTTC. Translated, it gives CASSFGSGGHQETQYF.

This clonotype was observed a handful of times. This chain joins TRBV7-9 and TRBJ2-5; tentatively, D is TRBD2 (5 bases). Germline CDR1 reads SEHNR; CDR2 reads FQNEAQ (reference sequence). Trimming stripped 0 bases from V and 2 bases from J, with 10 bases between. The CDR3 runs to 15 residues. The CDR3 DNA reads TGTGCCAGCAGCTTAGCGGGAGCGCCACAAGAGACCCAGTACTTC. Protein product: CASSLAGAPQETQYF.

This rearrangement joins TRBV10-3 to TRBJ2-3; 11 bases map to TRBD2. The V gene's germline CDR1 is ENHRY and CDR2 SYGVKD. There are 13 residues in the CDR3. V gave up 10 bases and J gave up 5 bases; unmatched junction bases: 5. In DNA form, the CDR3 reads TGTGCCACCGCGGGGACTAGCGGAGATACGCAGTATTTT. The encoded protein is CATAGTSGDTQYF.

This clonotype was picked up one time. CDR3 region: CASSRTGGRETQYF. The CDR3 DNA reads as TGTGCCAGCAGCCGGACAGGGGGCAGGGAGACCCAGTACTTC. This chain uses TRBV6-1 with TRBJ2-5; TRBD1 aligns across 11 bases. Germline assignment: CDR1 MNHNS and CDR2 SASEGT. This CDR3 region has 14 residues. After removal of 6 bases from V and 5 bases from J, the junction contained 5 bases not matched to a gene.

The rearrangement joins TRBV20-1 to TRBJ2-7, with D tentatively TRBD1 (6 bases). V was shortened by 6 bases and J by 5 bases, with 17 bases between the two germline ends. Germline values: CDR1 DFQATT, CDR2 SNEGSKA (reference sequence). This CDR3 is 13 amino acids long. The CDR3, as DNA: TGCAGTGCCCGAACAGGGATGAGCAACGAGCAGTACTTC. Protein product: CSARTGMSNEQYF.

The V and J genes are TRBV6-1 and TRBJ2-1; D unresolved. Trimming stripped 5 bases from V and 13 bases from J, with 12 bases between. Germline V CDR1 and CDR2: MNHNS, SASEGT. CDR3 size: 11 residues. The CDR3 nucleotides read TGTGCCAGCAGTCAGTCGCATATACAGTTCTTC. Its translation: CASSQSHIQFF.